Below, 18 T cell receptor beta chains from the same sample are listed, as sequenced in a study of blood T cells in healthy people across ages. Then a second PCR, running about 7 to 11 cycles, was carried out with a sample-barcoded 5' primer and a J-beta primer mix. TCRdb redid the calling of the 5' RACE reads with MiXCR, one entry per CDR3 protein. Of hundreds of thousands of distinct CDR3 sequences listed, 25% to 30% were seen once; the top ten hold roughly 30%. The material sequenced was blood. All receptors derive from a woman aged 70-85 years in good health.

This clonotype was observed a handful of times. The rearrangement links TRBV5-1 to TRBJ2-5, with a tentative D call TRBD2 (5 bases). Germline V gene data show CDR1 as SGHRS and CDR2 as YFSETQ. This CDR3 has 13 residues. Trimming pared 0 bases from V and 4 bases from J, leaving 7 bases between. This CDR3 reads CASSLGSAETQYF. CDR3 bases: TGCGCCAGCAGCTTGGGTAGCGCAGAGACCCAGTACTTC.

This clonotype was observed a handful of times. The genes are TRBV3-1 and TRBJ1-6, with D unclear. CDR1 is LGHDT, CDR2 YNNKEL, per germline (reference sequence). The CDR3 covers 14 residues. V dropped 1 base and J dropped 11 bases, with 12 bases sitting between them. This chain's CDR3 is CASSQGAAGAPLHF. The CDR3 DNA reads as TGTGCCAGCAGCCAAGGCGCGGCCGGGGCACCCCTCCACTTT.

This sequence joins TRBV20-1 and TRBJ2-5; tentatively, D is TRBD2 (5 bases). Judging by the DNA end, TRBJ2-1 fits better; the J call may be wrong. The length of the CDR3 is 15 residues. Germline values: CDR1 DFQATT, CDR2 SNEGSKA (reference sequence). The CDR3 spells CSARDFRQAGNEQFF. CDR3 in DNA: TGCAGTGCTAGAGATTTCAGGCAGGCGGGTAATGAGCAGTTCTTC.

This clonotype has only a few counts. The V call is TRBV24-1, the J call TRBJ2-1; D gene unclear. The J call is doubtful: the DNA matches TRBJ2-5 better. The CDR3 extends over 12 amino acids. Germline-derived CDR1 and CDR2 are KGHDR and SFDVKD. The CDR3: CATSRLGETQYF. In nucleotides, the CDR3 is TGTGCCACCAGCCGGCTAGGGGAGACCCAGTACTTC.

This clonotype has at least ten counts. The chain recombines TRBV29-1 with TRBJ1-4; 7 nucleotides match TRBD1. The CDR3 has 12 residues. V shed 4 bases and J 7 bases; nucleotides not matched to a gene: 3. CDR1 and CDR2 from the germline V gene are SQVTM and ANQGSEA. CDR3 sequence: CSVGQGGEKLFF. CDR3 DNA sequence: TGCAGCGTTGGACAGGGAGGTGAAAAACTGTTTTTT.

V and J are TRBV5-1 and TRBJ2-7; D not resolved. CDR3 length equals 11 residues. Per the germline V gene, CDR1 is SGHRS and CDR2 is YFSETQ. V lost 1 base and J lost 7, with 6 bases in between. In DNA form, the CDR3 reads TGCGCCAGCAGCTTGTTGGAAGAGCAGTACTTC. This sequence encodes CASSLLEEQYF.

This clonotype was counted only a few times. The CDR3 bases are TGCAGTGCTAGAGAAGCAGGGAGGGCCACCGGGGAGCTGTTTTTT. Translation: CSAREAGRATGELFF. The chain is built from TRBV20-1 and TRBJ2-2, with 7 nucleotides matching TRBD2. The CDR3 length is 15 residues. CDR1 is DFQATT, CDR2 SNEGSKA, per germline (reference sequence). The V segment lost 0 bases and the J segment 4 bases; nucleotides outside the gene matches: 5.

This chain uses TRBV29-1 with TRBJ2-1; unclear D gene. This CDR3 comprises 12 residues. V lost 1 base and J 7 bases, leaving 8 bases between the germline ends. Germline CDR1 is SQVTM and CDR2 is ANQGSEA. This CDR3 is CSVEAGANEQFF. The CDR3 nucleotides are TGCAGCGTTGAAGCTGGAGCTAATGAGCAGTTCTTC.

This clonotype was found a few times. The gene calls are TRBV5-5 and TRBJ2-5; D is undetermined. The CDR3 is made up of 14 amino acids. V was cut by 1 base and J by 1 base, with 8 bases left in between. Germline lookup yields CDR1 SGHKS and CDR2 YYEKEE (reference sequence). The CDR3: CASSLWGTQETQYF. CDR3 sequence (DNA): TGTGCCAGCAGCTTGTGGGGTACCCAAGAGACCCAGTACTTC.

This clonotype has just a few counts. The chain is built from TRBV7-2 and TRBJ1-6; D is uncertain. Germline-derived CDR1 and CDR2 are SGHTA and FQGNSA. The CDR3 loop spans 12 amino acids. Trimming removed 5 bases at V and 10 bases at J, with 9 bases between. Here the CDR3 DNA reads TGTGCCAGCAGCGATGCTGGGTCACCCCTCCACTTT. Its protein is CASSDAGSPLHF.

The chain joins TRBV5-1 to TRBJ1-1, with 8 positions matching TRBD1. This CDR3 contains 14 residues. The germline V gene has CDR1 SGHRS and CDR2 YFSETQ. The V segment lost 0 bases and the J segment 5 bases; nucleotides outside the gene matches: 3. In DNA form, the CDR3 reads TGCGCCAGCAGCTTGGGCCAGGGGGCGACTGAAGCTTTCTTT. It codes for CASSLGQGATEAFF.

This clonotype was recorded a few times. The rearrangement links TRBV28 to TRBJ1-1, with D hard to call. CDR1 is MDHEN and CDR2 is SYDVKM in the germline V gene. The CDR3 has 15 amino acids. Trimming took 0 bases from V and 3 from J, leaving 11 bases between them. DNA of the CDR3: TGTGCCAGCAGTTTATGGGAGGGTCCCTACACTGAAGCTTTCTTT. Translated, it gives CASSLWEGPYTEAFF.

J is TRBJ1-4 and V is TRBV7-8, with 8 bases identical to TRBD1. From germline, CDR1 is SGHVS and CDR2 FQNEAQ. V shed 4 bases and J 5 bases; nucleotides not matched to a gene: 15. The CDR3 length is 18 residues. CDR3 amino acids: CASSSSRQGLARNEKLFF. The CDR3 DNA follows: TGTGCCAGCAGCTCCTCGCGACAGGGGTTGGCAAGAAATGAAAAACTGTTTTTT.

This sequence joins TRBV3-1 and TRBJ2-7; 14 bases align to TRBD2. V trimming: 4 bases; J trimming: 6 bases; junction bases outside the gene matches: 5. The CDR3 is 15 amino acids. Germline assignment: CDR1 LGHDT and CDR2 YNNKEL (reference sequence). The DNA for the CDR3 is TGTGCCAGCAGCCGCGGGACTAGCGGGAGTGGCGAGCAGTACTTC. Protein product: CASSRGTSGSGEQYF.

The V and J genes are TRBV5-1 and TRBJ1-2; 11 bases are a match to TRBD1. The CDR3 runs 15 residues. Looked up from germline, CDR1 is SGHRS and CDR2 is YFSETQ. J lost 8 bases, V lost 4 bases, and 10 bases had no gene match. The CDR3 DNA sequence: TGCGCCAGCAGCGACGGACAGGGGGCGATAGGAGGCTACACCTTC. It translates to CASSDGQGAIGGYTF.

In this sample, this clonotype turned up many times. The rearrangement uses TRBV6-5 and TRBJ2-5; no clear D gene. Trimming removed 0 bases from V and 3 bases from J, with 11 bases in between. Germline lookup yields CDR1 MNHEY and CDR2 SVGAGI. This CDR3 is 15 amino acids long. The CDR3 here is CASSYSPVVEETQYF. The CDR3 DNA sequence: TGTGCCAGCAGTTACTCCCCTGTGGTGGAAGAGACCCAGTACTTC.

This clonotype was observed many times. The chain uses TRBV7-9 and TRBJ2-1; 8 bases match TRBD2. The CDR3 spans 15 residues. Germline CDR1 reads SEHNR; CDR2 reads FQNEAQ (reference sequence). V lost 1 base, J lost 8 bases, and 7 bases stayed unmatched. CDR3 in amino acids: CASSLVPGGRDEQFF. The DNA of the CDR3 is TGTGCCAGCAGCTTAGTTCCGGGAGGGAGGGATGAGCAGTTCTTC.

The gene calls are TRBV28 and TRBJ1-2; D not resolved. V lost 2 bases and J lost 1, with 11 bases in between. The CDR3 loop spans 15 amino acids. Looked up from germline, CDR1 is MDHEN and CDR2 is SYDVKM. The CDR3 loop is CASSLGEPGNYGYTF. The CDR3 bases are TGTGCCAGCAGTTTAGGGGAACCCGGTAACTATGGCTACACCTTC.